This TCR beta chain came from a study of cytomegalovirus exposure and HLA in healthy donors. Germline loops: CDR1 SNHLY, CDR2 FYNNEI. V lost 5 bases and J 4 bases, leaving 12 bases between the germline ends. CDR3 length: 14 amino acids. This clone was found a few times. With 60 Vbeta and 13 Jbeta primers, the PCR was carried out. Assay: immunoSEQ multiplex PCR; the TCRdb copy retains only in-frame clones and omits some. The sample includes some 190,000 clones, just under 80% of them seen just once. The chain combines TRBV2 with TRBJ1-5; D is perhaps TRBD1 (5 bases). The receptor was isolated from a woman in her twenties or thirties in good health and CMV-seronegative. The sequencing sample was made of PBMCs. The CDR3 DNA reads as TGTGCCAGCAGTCTCACCAGGGTTAATCAGCCCCAGCATTTT. The encoded protein is CASSLTRVNQPQHF.